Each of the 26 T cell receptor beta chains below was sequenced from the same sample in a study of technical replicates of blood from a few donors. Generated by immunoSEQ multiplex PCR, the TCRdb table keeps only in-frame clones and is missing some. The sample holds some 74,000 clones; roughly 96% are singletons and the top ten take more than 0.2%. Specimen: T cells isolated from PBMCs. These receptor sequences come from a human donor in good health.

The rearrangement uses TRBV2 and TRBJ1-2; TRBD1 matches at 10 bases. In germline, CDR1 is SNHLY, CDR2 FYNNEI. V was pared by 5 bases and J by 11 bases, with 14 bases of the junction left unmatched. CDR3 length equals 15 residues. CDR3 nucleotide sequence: TGTGCCAGCAGTCCATCGACAGGGGGCGTATTCAGTTACACCTTC. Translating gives CASSPSTGGVFSYTF. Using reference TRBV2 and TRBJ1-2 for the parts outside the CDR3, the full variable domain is EPEVTQTPSHQVTQMGQEVILRCVPISNHLYFYWYRQILGQKVEFLVSFYNNEISEKSEIFDDQFSVERPDGSNFTLKIRSTKLEDSAMYFCASSPSTGGVFSYTFGSGTRLTVV.

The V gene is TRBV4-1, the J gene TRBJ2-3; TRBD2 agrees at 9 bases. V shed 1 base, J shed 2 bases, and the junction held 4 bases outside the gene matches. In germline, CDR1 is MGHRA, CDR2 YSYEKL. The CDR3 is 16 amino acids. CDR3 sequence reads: CASSQGRLAATDTQYF. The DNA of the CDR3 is TGCGCCAGCAGCCAAGGCCGACTAGCGGCCACAGATACGCAGTATTTT.

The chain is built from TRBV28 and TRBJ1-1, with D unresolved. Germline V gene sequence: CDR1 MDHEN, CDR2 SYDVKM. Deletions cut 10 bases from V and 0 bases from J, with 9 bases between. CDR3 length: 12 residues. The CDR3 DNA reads TGTGCCACTCAGGTATTGAACACTGAAGCTTTCTTT. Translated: CATQVLNTEAFF.

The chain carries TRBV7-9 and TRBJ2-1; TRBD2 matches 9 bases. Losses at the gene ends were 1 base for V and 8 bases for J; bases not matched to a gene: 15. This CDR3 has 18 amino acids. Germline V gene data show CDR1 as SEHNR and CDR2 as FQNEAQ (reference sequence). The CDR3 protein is CASSLGPVVGLATDEQFF. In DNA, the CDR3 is TGTGCCAGCAGCTTAGGTCCGGTTGTGGGACTAGCTACTGATGAGCAGTTCTTC. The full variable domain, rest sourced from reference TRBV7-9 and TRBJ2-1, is DTGVSQNPRHKITKRGQNVTFRCDPISEHNRLYWYRQTLGQGPEFLTYFQNEAQLEKSRLLSDRFSAERPKGSFSTLEIQRTEQGDSAMYLCASSLGPVVGLATDEQFFGPGTRLTVL.

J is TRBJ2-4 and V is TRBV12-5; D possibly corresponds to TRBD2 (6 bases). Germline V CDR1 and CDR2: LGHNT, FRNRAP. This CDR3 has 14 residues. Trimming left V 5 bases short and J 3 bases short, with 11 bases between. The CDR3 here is CASGAAGIKNIQYF. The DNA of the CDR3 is TGTGCTAGTGGTGCCGCGGGGATCAAAAACATTCAGTACTTC.

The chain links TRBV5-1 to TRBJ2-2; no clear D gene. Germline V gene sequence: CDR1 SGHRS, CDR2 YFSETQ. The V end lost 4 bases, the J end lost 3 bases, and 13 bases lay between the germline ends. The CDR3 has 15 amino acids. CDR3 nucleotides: TGCGCCAGCAGCCCGGAGTTCGGCGACACCGGGGAGCTGTTTTTT. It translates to CASSPEFGDTGELFF.

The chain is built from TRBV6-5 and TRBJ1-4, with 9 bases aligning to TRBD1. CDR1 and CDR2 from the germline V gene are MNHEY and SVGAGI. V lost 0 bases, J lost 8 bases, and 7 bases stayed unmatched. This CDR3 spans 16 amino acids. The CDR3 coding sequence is TGTGCCAGCAGTTACTCATGGGACAGGGAGGGAGAAAAACTGTTTTTT. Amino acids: CASSYSWDREGEKLFF.

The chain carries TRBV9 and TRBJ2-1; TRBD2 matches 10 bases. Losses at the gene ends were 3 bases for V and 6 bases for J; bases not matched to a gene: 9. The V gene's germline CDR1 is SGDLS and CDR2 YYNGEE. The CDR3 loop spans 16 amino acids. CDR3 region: CASSARAGGHGNEQFF. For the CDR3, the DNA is TGTGCCAGCAGCGCTCGAGCGGGAGGGCACGGCAATGAGCAGTTCTTC.

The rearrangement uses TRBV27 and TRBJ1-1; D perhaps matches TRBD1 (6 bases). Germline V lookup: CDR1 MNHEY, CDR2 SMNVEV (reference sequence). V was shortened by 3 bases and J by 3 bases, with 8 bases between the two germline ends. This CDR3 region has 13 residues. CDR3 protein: CASSFRGYTEAFF. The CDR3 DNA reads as TGTGCCAGCAGTTTCAGGGGTTACACTGAAGCTTTCTTT.

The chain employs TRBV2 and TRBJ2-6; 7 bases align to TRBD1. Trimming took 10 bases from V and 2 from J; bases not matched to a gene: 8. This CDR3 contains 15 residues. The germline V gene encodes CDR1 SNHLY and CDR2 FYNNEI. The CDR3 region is CATDRAVAGANVLTF. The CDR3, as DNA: TGTGCCACCGACAGGGCAGTCGCTGGGGCCAACGTCCTGACTTTC.

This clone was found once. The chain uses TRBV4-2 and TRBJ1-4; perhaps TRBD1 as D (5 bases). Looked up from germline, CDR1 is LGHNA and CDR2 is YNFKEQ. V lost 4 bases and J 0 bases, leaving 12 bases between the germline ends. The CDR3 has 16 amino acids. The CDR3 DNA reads TGTGCCAGCAGCCCTAACACAGGAGCAACTAATGAAAAACTGTTTTTT. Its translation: CASSPNTGATNEKLFF.

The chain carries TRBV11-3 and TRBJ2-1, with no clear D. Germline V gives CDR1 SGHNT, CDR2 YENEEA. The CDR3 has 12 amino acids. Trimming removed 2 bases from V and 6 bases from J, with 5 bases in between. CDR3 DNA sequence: TGTGCCAGCAGCTTATCCAGCAATGAGCAGTTCTTC. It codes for CASSLSSNEQFF.

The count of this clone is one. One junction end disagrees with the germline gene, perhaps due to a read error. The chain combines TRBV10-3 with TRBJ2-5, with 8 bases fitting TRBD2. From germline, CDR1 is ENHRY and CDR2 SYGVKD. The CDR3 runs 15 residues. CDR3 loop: CAISGGLAGQQTQYF. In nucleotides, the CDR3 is TGTGCCATCAGTGGCGGGCTAGCGGGCCAACAGACCCAGTACTTC.

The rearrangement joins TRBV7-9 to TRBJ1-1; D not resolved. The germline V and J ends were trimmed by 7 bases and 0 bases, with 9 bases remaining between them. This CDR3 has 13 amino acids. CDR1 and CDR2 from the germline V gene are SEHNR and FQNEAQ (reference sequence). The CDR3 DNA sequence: TGTGCCAGCAAGGAGTCCTTGAACACTGAAGCTTTCTTT. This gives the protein CASKESLNTEAFF.

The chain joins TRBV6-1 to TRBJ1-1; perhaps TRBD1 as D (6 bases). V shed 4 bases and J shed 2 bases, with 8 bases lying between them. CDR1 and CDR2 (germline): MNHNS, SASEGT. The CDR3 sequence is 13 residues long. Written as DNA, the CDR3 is TGTGCCAGCAGTGGGACAGCCAACACTGAAGCTTTCTTT. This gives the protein CASSGTANTEAFF.

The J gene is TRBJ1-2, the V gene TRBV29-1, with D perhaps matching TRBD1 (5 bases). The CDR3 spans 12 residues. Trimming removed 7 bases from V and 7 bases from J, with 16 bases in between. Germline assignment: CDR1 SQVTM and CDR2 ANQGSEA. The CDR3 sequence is CSAAIGARGYTF. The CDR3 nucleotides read TGCAGCGCCGCAATAGGGGCGCGTGGCTACACCTTC.

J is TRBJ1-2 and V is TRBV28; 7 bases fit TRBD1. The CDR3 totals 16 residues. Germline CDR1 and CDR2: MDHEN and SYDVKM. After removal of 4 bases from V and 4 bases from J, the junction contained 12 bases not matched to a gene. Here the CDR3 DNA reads TGTGCCAGCAGTTCCTACCCACTTCAGGGGGGCTATGGCTACACCTTC. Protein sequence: CASSSYPLQGGYGYTF.

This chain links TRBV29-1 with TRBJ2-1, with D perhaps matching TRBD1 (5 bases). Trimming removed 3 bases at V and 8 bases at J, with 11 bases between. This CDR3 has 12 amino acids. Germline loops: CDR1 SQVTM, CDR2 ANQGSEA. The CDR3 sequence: CSVDPRADEQFF. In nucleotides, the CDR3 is TGCAGCGTTGACCCCAGGGCTGATGAGCAGTTCTTC.

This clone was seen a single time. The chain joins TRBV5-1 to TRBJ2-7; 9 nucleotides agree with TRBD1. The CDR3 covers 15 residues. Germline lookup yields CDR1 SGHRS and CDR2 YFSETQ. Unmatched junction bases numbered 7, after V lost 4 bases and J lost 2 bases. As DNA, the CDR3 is TGCGCCAGCAGCCCCCGACAGGGGGGAGCCTACGAGCAGTACTTC. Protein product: CASSPRQGGAYEQYF.

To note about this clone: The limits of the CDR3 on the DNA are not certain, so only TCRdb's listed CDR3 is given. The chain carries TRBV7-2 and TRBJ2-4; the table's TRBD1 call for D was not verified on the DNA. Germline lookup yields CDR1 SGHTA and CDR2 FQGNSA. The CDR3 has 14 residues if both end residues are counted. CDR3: CASSPVGQGAVRYF.

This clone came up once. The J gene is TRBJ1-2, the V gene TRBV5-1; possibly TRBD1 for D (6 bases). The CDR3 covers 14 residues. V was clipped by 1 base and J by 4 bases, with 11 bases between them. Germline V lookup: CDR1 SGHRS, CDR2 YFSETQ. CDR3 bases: TGCGCCAGCAGCTTGTCGTCAGGGGTCTATGGCTACACCTTC. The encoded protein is CASSLSSGVYGYTF.

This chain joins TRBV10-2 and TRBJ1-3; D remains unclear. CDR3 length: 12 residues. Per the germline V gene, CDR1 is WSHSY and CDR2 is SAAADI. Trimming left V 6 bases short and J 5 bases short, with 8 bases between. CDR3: CASRDLRNTIYF. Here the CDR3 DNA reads TGCGCCAGCAGGGACTTGAGAAACACCATATATTTT.

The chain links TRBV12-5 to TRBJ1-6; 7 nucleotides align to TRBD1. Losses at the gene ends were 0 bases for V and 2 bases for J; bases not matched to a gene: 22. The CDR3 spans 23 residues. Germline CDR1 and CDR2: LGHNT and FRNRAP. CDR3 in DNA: TGTGCTAGTGGTTTGGTACTGGGCAGGGGGACGTATAACGATCATCCCTATAATTCACCCCTCCACTTT. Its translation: CASGLVLGRGTYNDHPYNSPLHF.

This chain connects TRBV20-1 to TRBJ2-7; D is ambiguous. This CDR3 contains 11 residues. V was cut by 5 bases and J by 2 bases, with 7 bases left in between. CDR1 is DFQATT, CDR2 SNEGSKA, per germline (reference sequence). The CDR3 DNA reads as TGCAGTGCTTCTCAGGCCTACGAGCAGTACTTC. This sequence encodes CSASQAYEQYF.

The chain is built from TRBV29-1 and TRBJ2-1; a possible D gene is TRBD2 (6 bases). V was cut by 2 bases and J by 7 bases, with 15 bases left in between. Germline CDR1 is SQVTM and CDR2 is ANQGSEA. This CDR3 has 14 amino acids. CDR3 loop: CSVERGGPRNEQFF. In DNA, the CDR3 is TGCAGCGTTGAAAGGGGAGGTCCACGTAATGAGCAGTTCTTC.

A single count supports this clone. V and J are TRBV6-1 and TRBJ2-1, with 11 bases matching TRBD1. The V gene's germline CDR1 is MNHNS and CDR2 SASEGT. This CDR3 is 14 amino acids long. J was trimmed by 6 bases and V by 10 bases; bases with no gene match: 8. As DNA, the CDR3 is TGTGCCACCAGGACAGGGGGCGCCAGCAATGAGCAGTTCTTC. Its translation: CATRTGGASNEQFF.